These T cell receptor beta chains were read from a single sample in a study of cytomegalovirus exposure and HLA in healthy donors. Only in-frame clones appear in the TCRdb table, and some are missing; sequencing was by immunoSEQ multiplex PCR. The sample yields approximately 150,000 clones, 70% to 80% seen once. Sequenced sample: PBMCs. The receptors derive from a woman aged 55 to 70 in good health and CMV-seronegative. The CDR3 runs from the conserved cysteine through the conserved F or W. The D gene is left open where the match is weak. Some rows mark clone size as missing; the rest say once, few, many or name a class of expanded clone.

TRBV30	TRBD2	-	TRBJ2-7	CAGGGKAGGSGSYEQYF	TGTGCCGGGGGAGGGAAAGCGGGGGGTTCCGGCTCCTACGAGCAGTACTTC
TRBV28	TRBD2	-	TRBJ2-3	CASSLKAGGPWGHTQYF	TGTGCCAGCAGTTTAAAAGCGGGAGGGCCGTGGGGGCATACGCAGTATTTT
TRBV5-4	-	-	TRBJ2-4	CASSPRESKNIQYF	TGTGCCAGCAGCCCTCGGGAATCCAAAAACATTCAGTACTTC
TRBV5-1	-	-	TRBJ2-7	CASSSGALTYEQYF	TGCGCCAGCTCGTCTGGAGCCCTCACCTACGAGCAGTACTTC
TRBV7-8	TRBD2	-	TRBJ2-2	CASSLARGSGRITGELFF	TGTGCCAGCAGCTTAGCGCGCGGTAGCGGGAGAATAACCGGGGAGCTGTTTTTT
TRBV5-4	-	-	TRBJ1-6	CASSLDRDASPLHF	TGTGCCAGCAGCTTGGACAGGGATGCATCACCCCTCCACTTT
TRBV5-1	TRBD1	-	TRBJ2-1	CASSRGQGAYNEQFF	TGCGCCAGCAGCCGTGGACAGGGCGCTTACAATGAGCAGTTCTTC
TRBV6-1	TRBD1	-	TRBJ1-1	CASSSQGYTEAFF	TGTGCCAGCAGCTCACAGGGGTACACTGAAGCTTTCTTT
TRBV7-2	TRBD2	-	TRBJ2-5	CASSLDGGDLLEETQYF	TGTGCCAGCAGCTTGGACGGGGGGGACCTTCTAGAAGAGACCCAGTACTTC
TRBV29-1	-	few	TRBJ2-3	CSVEMEGSGADTQYF	TGCAGCGTTGAAATGGAGGGGAGTGGGGCAGATACGCAGTATTTT
TRBV27	-	-	TRBJ1-3	CASSLSSGNTIYF	TGTGCCAGCAGCCTGTCCTCTGGAAACACCATATATTTT
TRBV27	TRBD2	-	TRBJ2-2	CASSVPRLADPGELFF	TGTGCCAGCAGTGTACCCCGACTAGCGGACCCCGGGGAGCTGTTTTTT
TRBV9	TRBD2	-	TRBJ2-3	CASSSQAGRTDTQYF	TGTGCCAGCAGCTCCCAAGCGGGACGCACAGATACGCAGTATTTT
TRBV28	-	-	TRBJ2-5	CASRPEAGQETQYF	TGTGCCAGCAGGCCCGAGGCGGGCCAAGAGACCCAGTACTTC
TRBV10-2	-	once	TRBJ1-2	CASSESTGGGYTF	TGCGCCAGCAGTGAGTCGACCGGGGGTGGCTACACCTTC
TRBV7-7	TRBD1	-	TRBJ2-5	CASSLNRGQETQYF	TGTGCTAGCAGCCTAAACAGGGGGCAAGAGACCCAGTACTTC
TRBV28	-	-	TRBJ1-2	CASSLGRVYRGGYTF	TGTGCCAGCAGTTTAGGCCGGGTCTATCGGGGGGGCTACACCTTC
TRBV10-3	TRBD2	-	TRBJ2-3	CAISPAGLSTDTQYF	TGTGCCATCAGCCCAGCGGGGCTATCCACAGATACGCAGTATTTT
TRBV29-1	-	once	TRBJ2-3	CSAQWVRADTQYF	TGCAGCGCCCAGTGGGTGAGGGCAGATACGCAGTATTTT
TRBV28	-	-	TRBJ1-1	CASSPMAGRTEAFF	TGTGCCAGCAGTCCGATGGCGGGGCGGACTGAAGCTTTCTTT
TRBV5-8	-	-	TRBJ1-6	CASSFDRSSYNSPLHF	TGTGCCAGCAGCTTCGACAGGAGCTCCTATAATTCACCCCTCCACTTT
TRBV5-5	-	-	TRBJ2-7	CASSLGDWGRDEQYF	TGTGCCAGCAGCTTGGGGGATTGGGGGCGCGACGAGCAGTACTTC
TRBV5-1	TRBD2	-	TRBJ2-3	CASSSQREGRGDTQYF	TGCGCCAGCAGCTCCCAGCGGGAGGGCCGAGGAGATACGCAGTATTTT
TRBV15	TRBD2	-	TRBJ2-1	CATSRDFWASGNSPPHNEQFF	TGTGCCACCAGCAGAGATTTTTGGGCTAGCGGGAACTCGCCTCCGCACAATGAGCAGTTCTTC
TRBV7-2	TRBD1	few	TRBJ2-2	CASSPGQGYGELFF	TGTGCCAGCAGCCCGGGACAGGGGTACGGGGAGCTGTTTTTT
TRBV15	-	-	TRBJ2-7	CATSRDPRVGAYEQYF	TGTGCCACCAGCAGAGATCCCAGGGTAGGGGCCTACGAGCAGTACTTC
TRBV18	-	once	TRBJ2-5	CASSLIAQETQYF	TGTGCCAGCTCACTTATAGCGCAAGAGACCCAGTACTTC
TRBV28	TRBD1	-	TRBJ1-1	CASRLNRGNTEAFF	TGTGCCAGCAGACTCAACAGGGGGAACACTGAAGCTTTCTTT
TRBV5-4	-	-	TRBJ1-2	CASSLDREGYGYTF	TGTGCCAGCAGCTTGGACAGGGAGGGTTATGGCTACACCTTC
TRBV18	-	-	TRBJ1-2	CASTSTSGMGGYTF	TGTGCCAGCACTTCGACTTCAGGGATGGGTGGCTACACCTTC
TRBV15	TRBD1	-	TRBJ2-7	CATSRSTGGPYEQYF	TGTGCCACCAGCAGATCGACAGGGGGCCCCTACGAGCAGTACTTC
TRBV11-2	TRBD2	-	TRBJ2-1	CASSSYRTSGGPGSNEQFF	TGTGCCAGCAGCTCTTATCGGACTAGCGGGGGGCCGGGGTCCAATGAGCAGTTCTTC
TRBV28	-	-	TRBJ1-4	CASSLTGVLFATNEKLFF	TGTGCCAGCAGTTTGACCGGGGTCCTTTTTGCAACTAATGAAAAACTGTTTTTT
TRBV11-2	TRBD1	-	TRBJ1-3	CASSPTTGSSGNTIYF	TGTGCCAGCAGCCCCACGACAGGGAGCTCTGGAAACACCATATATTTT
TRBV18	TRBD1	once	TRBJ2-5	CASSPISGGARWQETQYF	TGTGCCAGCTCACCAATCTCAGGGGGCGCAAGGTGGCAAGAGACCCAGTACTTC
TRBV19	TRBD1	-	TRBJ2-6	CASSQGQGSTGANVLTF	TGTGCCAGTAGTCAGGGACAGGGATCTACTGGGGCCAACGTCCTGACTTTC
TRBV18	TRBD1	-	TRBJ2-1	CASSGDRDRGRNEQFF	TGTGCCAGCTCGGGGGACCGGGACAGGGGACGGAATGAGCAGTTCTTC
TRBV5-1	-	-	TRBJ2-7	CASSLKGDVRQYF	TGCGCCAGCAGCTTGAAAGGGGATGTTAGGCAGTACTTC
TRBV5-4	TRBD1	-	TRBJ1-6	CASSMRTGDNSPLHF	TGTGCCAGCAGCATGCGGACAGGGGATAATTCACCCCTCCACTTT
TRBV19	TRBD1	-	TRBJ2-7	CASSISGQGPTYEQYF	TGTGCCAGTAGTATCTCAGGACAGGGTCCAACCTACGAGCAGTACTTC
TRBV4-1	-	-	TRBJ1-5	CASSQTVTGNQPQHF	TGCGCCAGCAGCCAGACGGTAACGGGGAATCAGCCCCAGCATTTT
TRBV27	TRBD1	-	TRBJ1-5	CASTRGPDRGFQPQHF	TGTGCCAGCACCCGAGGCCCCGACAGGGGATTTCAGCCCCAGCATTTT
TRBV7-8	TRBD1	-	TRBJ1-4	CASSSLLGQGAQKLFF	TGTGCCAGCAGCTCCCTTTTGGGACAGGGGGCGCAAAAACTGTTTTTT